Below are 10 T cell receptor beta chains sequenced from a single sample in a study of shared clonotypes between healthy human individuals. TCRdb keeps only in-frame clones here, not all; method: immunoSEQ multiplex PCR. Found here are about 1.5 million clones, around 98% of them singletons; the top ten hold roughly 0.42%. The specimen sequenced was naive CD4+ T cells sorted from blood. Subset in this sample: CD45RA+ positively selected. The receptors stem from a man under 40 in good health.

The rearrangement links TRBV5-4 to TRBJ2-6; D might be TRBD1 (6 bases). CDR3 length equals 16 residues. Germline values: CDR1 SGHNT, CDR2 YYREEE (reference sequence). V lost 3 bases and J 1 base, leaving 11 bases between the germline ends. The CDR3 region is CASSSQQGSGANVLTF. CDR3 nucleotide sequence: TGTGCCAGCAGCTCACAACAGGGATCTGGGGCCAACGTCCTGACTTTC.

This chain links TRBV13 with TRBJ1-2, with TRBD1 as a possible D gene (6 bases). This CDR3 contains 14 residues. The V end lost 2 bases, the J end lost 7 bases, and 14 bases lay between the germline ends. The germline V gene has CDR1 PRHDT and CDR2 FYEKMQ (reference sequence). CDR3 nucleotides: TGTGCCAGCAGCTTATTTTCGGGGGCCTCTGGCTACACCTTC. Translation gives CASSLFSGASGYTF.

CDR3 region: CASSLGLHTGELFF. DNA for the CDR3: TGTGCCAGCAGCTTAGGTCTACACACCGGGGAGCTGTTTTTT. The chain joins TRBV11-2 to TRBJ2-2; D is uncertain. The CDR3 totals 14 residues. V lost 1 base and J 3 bases, leaving 6 bases between the germline ends. From germline, CDR1 is SGHAT and CDR2 FQNNGV.

The chain links TRBV7-9 to TRBJ2-1, with 7 positions matching TRBD2. Trimming cost V 0 bases and J 6 bases; bases outside gene matches: 8. The CDR3 runs to 16 residues. CDR1 is SEHNR, CDR2 FQNEAQ, per germline (reference sequence). The CDR3 is CASSLATAGLGNEQFF. CDR3 in DNA: TGTGCCAGCAGCTTAGCTACAGCGGGATTAGGCAATGAGCAGTTCTTC.

This clone was detected only once. The J gene is TRBJ2-7, the V gene TRBV2; TRBD1 agrees at 10 bases. CDR3 length equals 16 residues. Losses at the gene ends were 6 bases for V and 0 bases for J; bases not matched to a gene: 8. Germline CDR1 reads SNHLY; CDR2 reads FYNNEI. The CDR3 DNA sequence: TGTGCCAGCAGCCTTATGACAGGGGGCGTCTCCTACGAGCAGTACTTC. Translated: CASSLMTGGVSYEQYF.

The chain joins TRBV9 to TRBJ2-5; D is unresolved. Germline assignment: CDR1 SGDLS and CDR2 YYNGEE. V shed 2 bases and J shed 2 bases, with 13 bases lying between them. The CDR3 loop spans 15 amino acids. The CDR3 region is CASSVGPRTQETQYF. In DNA form, the CDR3 reads TGTGCCAGCAGCGTTGGGCCCCGAACACAAGAGACCCAGTACTTC.

The chain uses TRBV29-1 and TRBJ2-3; D could derive from TRBD1 or TRBD2 (5 bases each). CDR1 is SQVTM, CDR2 ANQGSEA, per germline. CDR3 size: 12 residues. V was clipped by 7 bases and J by 4 bases, with 12 bases between them. The DNA for the CDR3 is TGCAGCGGTGGGGGTTCACCAGATACGCAGTATTTT. Translating gives CSGGGSPDTQYF.

The gene calls are TRBV15 and TRBJ2-3; possibly TRBD2 for D (6 bases). CDR3 size: 14 residues. The V end lost 8 bases, the J end lost 2 bases, and 14 bases lay between the germline ends. The germline V gene has CDR1 LNHNV and CDR2 YYDKDF (reference sequence). The CDR3 DNA reads TGTGCCACCCCGGCGGGAAAATTCACAGATACGCAGTATTTT. Residues: CATPAGKFTDTQYF.

The chain joins TRBV19 to TRBJ2-2; D may be TRBD1 (5 bases). This CDR3 contains 16 residues. CDR1 is LNHDA, CDR2 SQIVND, per germline (reference sequence). V was cut by 3 bases and J by 5 bases, with 16 bases left in between. CDR3 in amino acids: CASSILGRELTGELFF. CDR3 sequence (DNA): TGTGCCAGTAGTATTCTAGGCAGGGAATTGACCGGGGAGCTGTTTTTT.

V gene TRBV10-1 combines with J gene TRBJ2-7; D is unclear. V lost 2 bases and J 1 base, leaving 9 bases between the germline ends. The CDR3 sequence is 14 residues long. Looked up from germline, CDR1 is WNHNN and CDR2 is SYGVQD (reference sequence). The CDR3 nucleotides are TGCGCCAGCAGTGAGGCCCGTAAGTCCTACGAGCAGTACTTC. Translated: CASSEARKSYEQYF.